One TCR beta chain is described in this entry. This sample was taken from a study of blood T cell repertoires in COVID-19. About the research overall: The United States, Italy and Spain were the sources of the acute and convalescent COVID-19 samples.

Measured with immunoSEQ multiplex PCR; TCRdb has only the in-frame clones, and not every one. The table lists roughly 330,000 clones, 86% of them singletons. The CDR3 contains 11 residues. Trimming took 5 bases from V and 7 from J, leaving 9 bases between them. CDR1 is MNHEY, CDR2 SVGEGT, per germline. The TCR originated in a woman aged 45-60 years with acute or convalescent COVID-19. The sequencing sample was made of peripheral blood. This chain links TRBV6-2 or TRBV6-3 with TRBJ2-7, with D perhaps TRBD1 (5 bases). CDR3 sequence (DNA): TGTGCCAGCAGTGACCGGACAGAGCAGTACTTC. Amino acid sequence: CASSDRTEQYF.